This T cell receptor (beta chain) was captured by sequencing in a study of CD8+ T cells in alopecia areata. Extracted RNA was reverse transcribed into cDNA, the sequencing template. The data were produced by immunoSEQ multiplex PCR, yet TCRdb's version contains in-frame clones alone and is incomplete. The sample consists of roughly 250,000 clones, 60% of them appearing once. Germline CDR1 reads KGHSH; CDR2 reads LQKENI. V trimming: 0 bases; J trimming: 4 bases; junction bases outside the gene matches: 6. The CDR3 runs to 16 residues. The treatment is: oral pan-JAK inhibitor, 5-10 mg twice daily. Sequencing used CD4+ T cells sorted from blood, obtained between weeks 51 and 52, from a patient treated with tofacitinib. The sequence was obtained from a human donor with alopecia areata. The genes are TRBV18 and TRBJ2-7, with 10 bases fitting TRBD2. This CDR3 is CASSPPERGGPYEQYF. The CDR3 bases are TGTGCCAGCTCACCACCGGAGCGGGGGGGCCCTTACGAGCAGTACTTC.